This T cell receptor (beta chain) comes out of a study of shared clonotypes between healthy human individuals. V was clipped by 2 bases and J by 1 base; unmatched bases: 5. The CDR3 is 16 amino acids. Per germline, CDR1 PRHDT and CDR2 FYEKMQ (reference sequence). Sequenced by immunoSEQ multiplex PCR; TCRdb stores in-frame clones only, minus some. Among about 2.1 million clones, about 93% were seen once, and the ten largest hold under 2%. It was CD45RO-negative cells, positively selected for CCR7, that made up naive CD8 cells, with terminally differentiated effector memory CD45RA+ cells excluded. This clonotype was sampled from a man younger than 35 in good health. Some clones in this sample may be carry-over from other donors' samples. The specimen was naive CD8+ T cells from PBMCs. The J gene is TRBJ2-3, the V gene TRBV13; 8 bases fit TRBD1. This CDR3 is CASSLQTGVGTDTQYF. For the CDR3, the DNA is TGTGCCAGCAGCTTACAGACAGGGGTCGGCACAGATACGCAGTATTTT. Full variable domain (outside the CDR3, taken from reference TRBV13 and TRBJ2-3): AAGVIQSPRHLIKEKRETATLKCYPIPRHDTVYWYQQGPGQDPQFLISFYEKMQSDKGSIPDRFSAQQFSDYHSELNMSSLELGDSALYFCASSLQTGVGTDTQYFGPGTRLTVL.